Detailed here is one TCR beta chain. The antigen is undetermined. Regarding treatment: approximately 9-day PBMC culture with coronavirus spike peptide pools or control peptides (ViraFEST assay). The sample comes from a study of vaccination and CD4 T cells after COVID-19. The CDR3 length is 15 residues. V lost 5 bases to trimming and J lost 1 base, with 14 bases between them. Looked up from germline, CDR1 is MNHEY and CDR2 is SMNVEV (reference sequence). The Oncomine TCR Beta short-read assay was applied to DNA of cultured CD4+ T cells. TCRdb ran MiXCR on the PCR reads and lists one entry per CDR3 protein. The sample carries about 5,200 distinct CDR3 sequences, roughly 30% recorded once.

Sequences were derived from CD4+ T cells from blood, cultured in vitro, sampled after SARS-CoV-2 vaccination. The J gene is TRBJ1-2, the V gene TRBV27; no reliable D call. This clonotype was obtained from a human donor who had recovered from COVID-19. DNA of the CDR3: TGTGCCAGCAGTACCTCGTCGGCCCTTAACTATGGCTACACCTTC. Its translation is CASSTSSALNYGYTF.